This entry lists 20 T cell receptor beta chains sequenced from one sample in a study of Graves' ophthalmopathy and Graves' hyperthyroidism. RNA transcripts yielded amplified TCR beta CDR3 regions. First-round RT-PCR employed HTBI primers, with a second-round multiplex PCR after it. TCRdb independently ran MiXCR on the multiplex PCR reads; one entry per CDR3 protein. Found here are approximately 210,000 distinct CDR3 sequences, about a fifth of them singletons; the top ten hold approximately 40%. Sequenced: peripheral blood. The origin of the receptors is a woman aged 45-65 years with Graves' ophthalmopathy.

This chain connects TRBV11-1 to TRBJ1-1, with D perhaps matching TRBD1 (5 bases). This CDR3 region has 16 residues. V shed 5 bases and J shed 0 bases, with 16 bases lying between them. Germline values: CDR1 SGHAT, CDR2 FQDESV (reference sequence). The CDR3 is CASSGGTGTLNTEAFF. In DNA, the CDR3 is TGTGCCAGCAGCGGGGGAACAGGAACCTTGAACACTGAAGCTTTCTTT.

This clonotype has a count of ten or more. The J gene is TRBJ2-5, the V gene TRBV5-1, with D uncertain. This CDR3 is built from 14 residues. Germline CDR1 reads SGHRS; CDR2 reads YFSETQ. The ends were cut back, 0 bases at V and 4 bases at J, with 10 bases in the middle. The CDR3 DNA reads as TGCGCCAGCAGCTTGGAGGGTGGAAGAGAGACCCAGTACTTC. Translating gives CASSLEGGRETQYF.

Many counts were recorded for this clonotype. The chain joins TRBV10-3 to TRBJ2-7; D gene unclear. V lost 8 bases and J lost 3, with 17 bases in between. Germline V gene sequence: CDR1 ENHRY, CDR2 SYGVKD. This CDR3 is 14 amino acids long. The CDR3 sequence: CAIGRPSTLYEQYF. As DNA, the CDR3 is TGTGCCATCGGGCGCCCCTCGACCCTCTACGAGCAGTACTTC.

In this sample, this clonotype turned up many times. This rearrangement joins TRBV2 to TRBJ1-2; tentative D call: TRBD1 (6 bases). V lost 7 bases, J lost 2 bases, and 14 bases lay in between. The CDR3 totals 14 residues. Germline V gene lookup returns CDR1 SNHLY and CDR2 FYNNEI. The CDR3 protein is CASTPWGGNYGYTF. The CDR3, as DNA: TGTGCCAGCACACCTTGGGGGGGCAACTATGGCTACACCTTC.

This clonotype has at least ten counts. The gene calls are TRBV6-5 and TRBJ2-2; D ambiguous. Germline V CDR1 and CDR2: MNHEY, SVGAGI. V shed 7 bases and J shed 2 bases, with 11 bases lying between them. This CDR3 spans 14 amino acids. The CDR3 region has the DNA TGTGCCAGCATCACCAGGCCCAACACCGGGGAGCTGTTTTTT. This gives the protein CASITRPNTGELFF.

Many counts were recorded for this clonotype. The chain recombines TRBV7-8 with TRBJ2-5; 8 nucleotides align to TRBD1. With V trimmed by 1 base and J by 5 bases, 12 bases remained unmatched. The CDR3 runs 17 residues. Germline V lookup: CDR1 SGHVS, CDR2 FQNEAQ. CDR3 region: CASSLGFSGQAWETQYF. CDR3 nucleotide sequence: TGTGCCAGCAGCTTAGGTTTTTCGGGACAGGCGTGGGAGACCCAGTACTTC.

This clonotype has a handful of counts. This may arise from a read error, as a much more abundant clone is one base away. This chain's CDR3 is CASSHSIANYGYTF. The CDR3 DNA is TGTGCCAGCAGCCACAGCATAGCTAACTATGGCTACACCTTC. V gene TRBV14 combines with J gene TRBJ1-2; D unclear. Germline V gene sequence: CDR1 SGHDN, CDR2 FVKESK. This CDR3 has 14 amino acids. Trimming took off 3 bases at V and 0 bases at J, with 8 bases between the two ends.

In this sample, this clonotype turned up a few times. This rearrangement joins TRBV7-9 to TRBJ2-1; no clear D gene. The CDR3 runs 12 residues. Germline lookup yields CDR1 SEHNR and CDR2 FQNEAQ (reference sequence). V lost 1 base to trimming and J lost 13 bases, with 11 bases between them. In nucleotides, the CDR3 is TGTGCCAGCAGCTTAGAAGGCCGGAGCCAGTTCTTC. Its translation: CASSLEGRSQFF. Full variable domain (missing parts from reference TRBV7-9 and TRBJ2-1): DTGVSQNPRHKITKRGQNVTFRCDPISEHNRLYWYRQTLGQGPEFLTYFQNEAQLEKSRLLSDRFSAERPKGSFSTLEIQRTEQGDSAMYLCASSLEGRSQFFGPGTRLTVL.

The chain links TRBV7-8 to TRBJ1-5, with D possibly TRBD1 on 5 matching bases. CDR1 is SGHVS, CDR2 FQNEAQ, per germline. The CDR3 covers 15 residues. The V gene lost 5 bases and the J gene lost 0 bases, with 11 bases spanning the gap. The CDR3 bases are TGTGCCAGCAGCCGGGGACCGATTAGCAATCAGCCCCAGCATTTT. As protein: CASSRGPISNQPQHF.

This clonotype was detected ten times or more. The rearrangement joins TRBV12-3 or TRBV12-4 to TRBJ1-1; D uncertain. The CDR3 sequence is 13 residues long. With 3 bases removed from V and 5 bases from J, the gap between germline ends came to 10 bases. The CDR3 reads CASSFGVETEAFF. CDR3 in DNA: TGTGCCAGCAGTTTCGGGGTTGAGACTGAAGCTTTCTTT.

In its sample, this clonotype was seen many times. The rearrangement uses TRBV6-1 and TRBJ1-5, with 8 positions matching TRBD1. Trimming cost V 8 bases and J 0 bases; bases outside gene matches: 6. This CDR3 contains 15 residues. Looked up from germline, CDR1 is MNHNS and CDR2 is SASEGT. CDR3 nucleotide sequence: TGTGCCAGCCGGGACAGGTCCTATAGCAATCAGCCCCAGCATTTT. Protein: CASRDRSYSNQPQHF.

The V call is TRBV5-1, the J call TRBJ1-2; D is undetermined. V was trimmed by 1 base and J by 6 bases, leaving 10 bases between them. Germline V lookup: CDR1 SGHRS, CDR2 YFSETQ. CDR3 size: 13 residues. DNA for the CDR3: TGCGCCAGCAGCTTGAGCCAGCGGAATGGCTACACCTTC. This gives the protein CASSLSQRNGYTF.

This clonotype turned up a few times. The chain recombines TRBV30 with TRBJ2-2; D is possibly TRBD1 (6 bases). CDR3 length equals 15 residues. The germline V gene encodes CDR1 GTSNPN and CDR2 SVGIG (reference sequence). Trimming pared 4 bases from V and 3 bases from J, leaving 15 bases between. CDR3 nucleotides: TGTGCCTGGAACCCACAGGGTTGGGACACCGGGGAGCTGTTTTTT. This codes for CAWNPQGWDTGELFF.

The rearrangement uses TRBV19 and TRBJ1-1; TRBD1 aligns across 12 bases. Trimming at V came to 7 bases and at J to 11 bases, leaving 11 bases not matched to a gene. There are 14 residues in the CDR3. Germline assignment: CDR1 LNHDA and CDR2 SQIVND (reference sequence). The CDR3 spells CASKTRDRGLRAFF. In DNA, the CDR3 is TGTGCCAGTAAGACCCGGGACAGGGGGCTAAGGGCTTTCTTT.

The chain uses TRBV7-6 and TRBJ2-2, with a possible D match to TRBD1 (6 bases). V lost 2 bases and J 0 bases, leaving 16 bases between the germline ends. Per the germline V gene, CDR1 is SGHVS and CDR2 is FNYEAQ. This CDR3 has 18 amino acids. In DNA form, the CDR3 reads TGTGCCAGCAGCTTAAATCCCCCGGGGACAACGAACACCGGGGAGCTGTTTTTT. Translated, it gives CASSLNPPGTTNTGELFF.

This clonotype occurred many times. The genes are TRBV30 and TRBJ1-2; D gene unclear. Germline V lookup: CDR1 GTSNPN, CDR2 SVGIG (reference sequence). The CDR3 totals 17 residues. V was pared by 2 bases and J by 7 bases, with 26 bases between. The CDR3 reads CAWSRAGGSRSGGGYTF. The CDR3 DNA reads as TGTGCCTGGAGTAGAGCGGGAGGATCAAGATCGGGCGGTGGCTACACCTTC.

Remarks on this clonotype: The junction departs from the called germline gene at one end, perhaps through a read error. The genes are TRBV6-4 and TRBJ2-6; 7 positions agree with TRBD1. Germline V gene lookup returns CDR1 MRHNA and CDR2 SNTAGT. The CDR3 is 15 residues long. The CDR3 nucleotides are TGTGTCAGCAGCCCAGACAGGGCTGGGGCCAACGTCCTGACTTTC. It specifies CVSSPDRAGANVLTF.

The chain combines TRBV20-1 with TRBJ1-1; no firm D call. The V and J ends lost 1 base and 0 bases respectively, with 15 bases between them. The CDR3 length is 16 residues. CDR1 and CDR2 (germline): DFQATT, SNEGSKA (reference sequence). CDR3 in amino acids: CSARVFQSNLNTEAFF. In DNA form, the CDR3 reads TGCAGTGCTAGAGTCTTCCAGTCTAATCTGAACACTGAAGCTTTCTTT.

This clonotype was recorded at least ten times. The chain carries TRBV12-3 or TRBV12-4 and TRBJ1-5; D is ambiguous. Trimming stripped 3 bases from V and 7 bases from J, with 10 bases between. The CDR3 contains 13 residues. CDR3 DNA: TGTGCCAGCAGTTTCGGCTTTAGACAGCCCCAGCATTTT. It yields the protein CASSFGFRQPQHF.

About this clonotype itself: This could be a read error, since a much larger clone is one nucleotide away. V is TRBV19 and J is TRBJ2-7, with a possible D match to TRBD2 (6 bases). This CDR3 is built from 16 residues. The V end was cut by 3 bases, the J end by 0 bases, with 15 bases between. The V gene's germline CDR1 is LNHDA and CDR2 SQIVND (reference sequence). CDR3: CASSMWGDQYSYEQYF. The CDR3 region has the DNA TGTGCCAGTAGTATGTGGGGGGACCAGTACTCCTACGAGCAGTACTTC. Filled out from reference TRBV19 and TRBJ2-7, the complete variable domain reads DGGITQSPKYLFRKEGQNVTLSCEQNLNHDAMYWYRQDPGQGLRLIYYSQIVNDFQKGDIAEGYSVSREKKESFPLTVTSAQKNPTAFYLCASSMWGDQYSYEQYFGPGTRLTVT.